This is a list of T cell receptor beta chains from one sample in a study of radiation and T cells in renal cell carcinoma. Using immunoSEQ multiplex PCR, the repertoire was profiled, and TCRdb retains in-frame clones only, with some absent. Here the sample spans 110,000 to 150,000 clones, around 78% being singletons. The specimen was blood, collected from a patient whose treatment included radiotherapy and nephrectomy. The receptor source for this set is a woman in her forties or fifties with renal cell carcinoma. The CDR3 runs from the conserved cysteine through the conserved F or W. Fields, in order: J gene, clone size, V gene, D gene, CDR3 protein, CDR3 DNA. A D gene is named only where the DNA matches it firmly. The size entry is marked missing in some rows and otherwise reads once, few, many or a size class.

TRBJ2-7 | - | TRBV7-9 | TRBD1 | CASSPRQGLDEQYF | TGTGCCAGCAGCCCTCGACAGGGTCTGGACGAGCAGTACTTC
TRBJ2-5 | - | TRBV5-4 | - | CASSHRGGQETQYF | TGTGCCAGCAGCCACAGGGGGGGTCAAGAGACCCAGTACTTC
TRBJ1-4 | few | TRBV9 | - | CASSEDAATNEKLFF | TGTGCCAGCAGCGAAGACGCTGCAACTAATGAAAAACTGTTTTTT
TRBJ2-7 | - | TRBV9 | - | CASSGGPSSYEQYF | TGTGCCAGCAGTGGGGGGCCGAGCTCCTACGAGCAGTACTTC
TRBJ1-5 | few | TRBV19 | - | CASSILSQPQHF | TGTGCCAGTAGTATCCTCTCCCAGCCCCAGCATTTT
TRBJ1-2 | - | TRBV5-1 | - | CASSRGEGGLVYGYTF | TGCGCCAGCAGCCGTGGTGAGGGGGGCTTGGTCTATGGCTACACCTTC
TRBJ1-5 | - | TRBV6-5 | - | CASSGDVNQPQHF | TGTGCCAGCAGTGGGGACGTAAATCAGCCCCAGCATTTT
TRBJ2-1 | - | TRBV5-8 | - | CASRDDRINTGQFF | TGTGCCAGCAGGGACGACAGAATTAATACGGGACAGTTCTTC
TRBJ2-3 | - | TRBV7-2 | - | CASSLSLDTQYF | TGTGCCAGCAGCTTAAGTCTAGATACGCAGTATTTT
TRBJ1-2 | - | TRBV4-3 | TRBD1 | CASSHSGGGGYTF | TGCGCCAGCAGCCACTCAGGGGGCGGTGGCTACACCTTC
TRBJ1-4 | - | TRBV5-4 | - | CASSLGRGTNEKLFF | TGTGCCAGCAGCCTTGGACGAGGAACTAATGAAAAACTGTTTTTT
TRBJ2-7 | - | TRBV7-2 | TRBD2 | CASSFTSGIYEQYF | TGTGCCAGCAGCTTCACTAGCGGGATTTACGAGCAGTACTTC
TRBJ2-1 | - | TRBV19 | TRBD1 | CASSMGTGAYNEQFF | TGTGCCAGTAGTATGGGGACAGGGGCTTACAATGAGCAGTTCTTC
TRBJ1-1 | - | TRBV5-1 | - | CASSLATHRATEAFF | TGCGCCAGCAGCTTGGCCACTCACAGGGCTACTGAAGCTTTCTTT
TRBJ1-3 | - | TRBV5-6 | - | CASSARGAGGNTIYF | TGTGCCAGCAGCGCCCGGGGGGCTGGTGGAAACACCATATATTTT
TRBJ1-2 | - | TRBV7-2 | - | CASSLDYGDVYGYTF | TGTGCCAGCAGCTTAGACTACGGGGACGTTTATGGCTACACCTTC
TRBJ1-2 | - | TRBV29-1 | TRBD1 | CSVDGTGGYTF | TGCAGCGTTGATGGGACAGGGGGCTACACCTTC
TRBJ2-3 | - | TRBV28 | TRBD2 | CASRSRTSGSGDTQYF | TGTGCCAGCAGGTCCCGAACTAGCGGGTCGGGAGATACGCAGTATTTT
TRBJ2-5 | - | TRBV30 | - | CAWSVGLASQETQYF | TGTGCCTGGAGTGTAGGGTTAGCGAGCCAAGAGACCCAGTACTTC
TRBJ2-7 | - | TRBV7-9 | TRBD1 | CASSHGTEDYEQYF | TGTGCCAGCAGCCACGGGACAGAGGACTACGAGCAGTACTTC
TRBJ2-7 | - | TRBV28 | - | CASRADYEQYF | TGTGCCAGCAGGGCCGACTACGAGCAGTACTTC
TRBJ2-7 | - | TRBV5-4 | - | CASSSQGSYEQYF | TGTGCCAGCAGCTCACAGGGCTCCTACGAGCAGTACTTC
TRBJ2-1 | - | TRBV5-1 | - | CASSLQGGGPYNEQFF | TGCGCCAGCAGCTTACAGGGTGGGGGTCCCTACAATGAGCAGTTCTTC
TRBJ2-4 | - | TRBV7-2 | TRBD2 | CASRLTGLAEIAKNIQYF | TGTGCCAGCAGATTAACGGGACTAGCGGAAATAGCCAAAAACATTCAGTACTTC
TRBJ2-1 | - | TRBV27 | TRBD2 | CASSLTSGPYNEQFF | TGTGCCAGCAGCCTGACTAGCGGGCCCTACAATGAGCAGTTCTTC
TRBJ1-3 | - | TRBV7-2 | - | CASSLRGSSGNTIYF | TGTGCCAGCAGCTTAAGAGGTTCCTCTGGAAACACCATATATTTT
TRBJ2-7 | once | TRBV7-3 | TRBD2 | CASSLSPSGNRYEQYF | TGTGCCAGCAGCTTATCACCCAGCGGGAATCGATACGAGCAGTACTTC